The 2 T cell receptor beta chains in this list originate from one sample, sequenced in a study of blood T cell repertoires in COVID-19. This table comes from immunoSEQ multiplex PCR, and its TCRdb copy is limited to in-frame clones, with some not included. The sample consists of roughly 430,000 clones, 88% of them appearing once. Sequencing was done on a sample of PBMCs or T cells enriched from blood (not recorded which). Receptors were obtained from a woman between 40 and 50 years old with acute COVID-19.

V and J are TRBV19 and TRBJ2-1; D possibly corresponds to TRBD1 (6 bases). Trimming shortened V by 4 bases and J by 3 bases, and 7 bases separated the two germline ends. Germline V lookup: CDR1 LNHDA, CDR2 SQIVND (reference sequence). The CDR3 is 13 amino acids. CDR3 loop: CASSTDSYNEQFF. The DNA of the CDR3 is TGTGCCAGTAGTACGGACAGCTACAATGAGCAGTTCTTC.

This chain connects TRBV2 to TRBJ2-7; 10 bases map to TRBD1. This CDR3 region has 15 residues. Germline V gene lookup returns CDR1 SNHLY and CDR2 FYNNEI. J lost 4 bases, V lost 8 bases, and 11 bases had no gene match. CDR3 region: CASQAEGTGVYEQYF. The CDR3 bases are TGTGCCAGCCAAGCGGAGGGGACAGGGGTTTACGAGCAGTACTTC. The full variable domain, in which reference TRBV2 and TRBJ2-7 provide the parts outside the CDR3, is EPEVTQTPSHQVTQMGQEVILRCVPISNHLYFYWYRQILGQKVEFLVSFYNNEISEKSEIFDDQFSVERPDGSNFTLKIRSTKLEDSAMYFCASQAEGTGVYEQYFGPGTRLTVT.